This TCR beta chain was retrieved from a study of blood T cell repertoires in COVID-19. The overall study: From the United States, Italy and Spain came samples of acute and convalescent COVID-19. PBMCs, B-cell-depleted T cells, or T cells provided the cDNA or gDNA that made up the material.

In the authors' methods: Amplification from reference gene primers served as the basis for estimated nucleated cell counts. Method: immunoSEQ multiplex PCR; TCRdb's copy keeps in-frame clones and lacks some. That table gives V, J and clone size, and the DNA gave D and trimming. The sample lists some 70,000 clones, 85% to 90% occurring once. This CDR3 spans 14 amino acids. Deletions cut 6 bases from V and 4 bases from J, with 12 bases between. From germline, CDR1 is SNHLY and CDR2 FYNNEI. The chain carries TRBV2 and TRBJ2-2, with D maybe TRBD1 (6 bases). Source material: peripheral blood. This TCR was sampled from a woman aged 80 or over with active COVID-19. CDR3 protein: CASRIQGSTGELFF. The CDR3 nucleotides are TGTGCCAGCAGGATCCAGGGGAGCACCGGGGAGCTGTTTTTT.